The subject of this entry is one T cell receptor (beta chain). Its antigen remains unidentified. Per-base qualities were not stored, and no clone one base away is much larger. The sample belongs to a study of response to subunit inactivated influenza vaccine (dated by TCRdb to between 2018 and 2020). A note on the overall study: To follow how T cells responded to a trivalent subunit inactivated influenza vaccine, the researchers relied on deep quantitative profiling of the T cell receptor repertoire. What the study reported, not specific to this receptor: According to the authors, only a limited number of new T cells may be recruited by each seasonal influenza vaccination.

The germline V gene provides CDR1 SQVTM and CDR2 ANQGSEA. Measured from the cysteine to the phenylalanine, the CDR3 is 11 residues long. Only the CDR3 region is kept as DNA, spanning 33 bases read in frame from base 1. The trim is 2 bases for V and 6 bases for J, with a gap of 7 bases between the germline ends. Libraries were prepared through RT-PCR. The run used an Illumina HiSeq 2500. In TCRdb, the public reads were trimmed at Q25 with fastp and aligned with MiXCR, with productive beta chains retained. Under each unique CDR3 protein, matching rows form one entry showing the most common genes and DNA. A total of around 850,000 distinct CDR3 sequences appear in this sample, around 20% of them only once. The ten largest account for roughly 10% of the sample.

The clonotype was recovered from a man aged 50 or older who received an inactivated influenza vaccine. Donor details come from another sample of the same person, matched by shared clones. The sequencing here drew on PBMCs from blood, taken 5 days after vaccination. Rearrangement joined TRBV29-1 to TRBJ2-5; the D gene lacks a confident call. The CDR3 here reads CSVESRKTQYF. The base sequence is TGCAGCGTTGAATCTAGAAAGACCCAGTACTTC.